This passage covers 24 T cell receptor beta chains from one sample sequenced in a study of cytomegalovirus exposure and HLA in healthy donors (dated 2017 in TCRdb). Library creation used the immunoSEQ multiplex PCR assay. TCRdb took over this immuneACCESS table, retaining in-frame rearrangements with V and J assigned. Such tables are incomplete; in checked studies, under half of the missing clones stem from an unresolved V gene, and the remainder is unexplained. The sample table records 190,000 or so clones; 84% of these occur just once. The leading ten clones occupy approximately 3% of the sample. Sequences were obtained from PBMCs. The receptors here all came from a woman between 18 and 29 years old in good health and CMV-seropositive.

The V call is TRBV15, the J call TRBJ1-2; TRBD1 aligns across 7 bases. Trimming took 0 bases from V and 8 from J; bases not matched to a gene: 6. Germline assignment: CDR1 LNHNV and CDR2 YYDKDF (reference sequence). This CDR3 is built from 14 residues. CDR3 amino acids: CATSRDIQGSGYTF. In DNA, the CDR3 is TGTGCCACCAGCAGAGATATACAGGGGAGCGGCTACACCTTC.

The chain employs TRBV19 and TRBJ2-7, with 7 positions matching TRBD1. Germline CDR1 is LNHDA and CDR2 is SQIVND (reference sequence). This CDR3 comprises 14 residues. The trim removed 7 bases at V and 5 bases at J, leaving 11 bases unmatched. The CDR3 nucleotides are TGTGCCAGTATTAGAGGGGGCGCCCTTCACGAGCAGTACTTC. It codes for CASIRGGALHEQYF.

This chain links TRBV5-1 with TRBJ1-1, with 10 bases lining up with TRBD1. The CDR3 contains 15 residues. Per the germline V gene, CDR1 is SGHRS and CDR2 is YFSETQ. V was clipped by 5 bases and J by 4 bases; unmatched bases: 8. The CDR3 here is CASRNDRGLGTEAFF. In DNA form, the CDR3 reads TGCGCCAGCAGGAATGACAGGGGGCTTGGCACTGAAGCTTTCTTT.

The chain employs TRBV4-1 and TRBJ2-7; weak D call: TRBD1 (7 bases). From germline, CDR1 is MGHRA and CDR2 YSYEKL. This CDR3 has 17 residues. V was cut by 0 bases and J by 2 bases, with 17 bases left in between. CDR3: CASSQDQASGGTYEQYF. CDR3 DNA sequence: TGCGCCAGCAGCCAAGATCAGGCGTCAGGGGGGACCTACGAGCAGTACTTC.

The V call is TRBV5-1, the J call TRBJ1-5, with D unclear. This CDR3 is 14 amino acids long. V was clipped by 2 bases and J by 0 bases, with 6 bases between them. Germline assignment: CDR1 SGHRS and CDR2 YFSETQ. In DNA, the CDR3 is TGCGCCAGCAGCTTCTTAAATAGCAATCAGCCCCAGCATTTT. It is translated as CASSFLNSNQPQHF. Full variable domain (missing parts from reference TRBV5-1 and TRBJ1-5): KAGVTQTPRYLIKTRGQQVTLSCSPISGHRSVSWYQQTPGQGLQFLFEYFSETQRNKGNFPGRFSGRQFSNSRSEMNVSTLELGDSALYLCASSFLNSNQPQHFGDGTRLSIL.

The chain is built from TRBV5-6 and TRBJ1-3; D is unclear. The CDR3 loop spans 15 amino acids. The germline CDR1 and CDR2 sequences are SGHDT and YYEEEE. Trimming pared 1 base from V and 5 bases from J, leaving 13 bases between. CDR3 sequence: CASSLRREGRNTIYF. The CDR3 region has the DNA TGTGCCAGCAGCTTGAGGAGAGAGGGTAGAAACACCATATATTTT.

The V gene is TRBV5-1, the J gene TRBJ2-3; 9 nucleotides align to TRBD1. The CDR3 runs 15 residues. After removal of 1 base from V and 5 bases from J, the junction contained 5 bases not matched to a gene. Per the germline V gene, CDR1 is SGHRS and CDR2 is YFSETQ. Here the CDR3 reads CASSLTGGLEDTQYF. CDR3 DNA sequence: TGCGCCAGCAGCTTGACAGGGGGCTTGGAAGATACGCAGTATTTT.

In its sample, this clone was seen once. The V call is TRBV9, the J call TRBJ2-7; 7 positions agree with TRBD1. The CDR3 contains 14 residues. V was pared by 3 bases and J by 1 base, with 4 bases of the junction left unmatched. Per germline, CDR1 SGDLS and CDR2 YYNGEE. The CDR3, as DNA: TGTGCCAGCAGCGCAAACAGGGGTTCCTACGAGCAGTACTTC. This translates into CASSANRGSYEQYF.

This chain uses TRBV18 with TRBJ1-2; 7 bases are a match to TRBD1. The CDR3 length is 14 residues. V shed 6 bases, J shed 3 bases, and the junction held 7 bases outside the gene matches. The germline V gene has CDR1 KGHSH and CDR2 LQKENI. CDR3 sequence reads: CASSPGQNHYGYTF. The CDR3, as DNA: TGTGCCAGCTCCCCGGGACAGAATCACTATGGCTACACCTTC. The variable domain in full, with the rest retrieved from reference TRBV18 and TRBJ1-2, is NAGVMQNPRHLVRRRGQEARLRCSPMKGHSHVYWYRQLPEEGLKFMVYLQKENIIDESGMPKERFSAEFPKEGPSILRIQQVVRGDSAAYFCASSPGQNHYGYTFGSGTRLTVV.

The sample holds a few counts of this clone. The rearrangement uses TRBV7-6 and TRBJ2-2; D unresolved. This CDR3 is built from 13 residues. The germline CDR1 and CDR2 sequences are SGHVS and FNYEAQ. Trimming stripped 5 bases from V and 6 bases from J, with 10 bases between. CDR3: CASSPDWSGELFF. The CDR3 DNA reads TGTGCCAGCAGCCCCGACTGGTCCGGGGAGCTGTTTTTT.

CDR3 in DNA: TGTGCCAGCAGCTCCCAAACAGGGGCCGGTAATTCACCCCTCCACTTT. It codes for CASSSQTGAGNSPLHF. V usage is TRBV7-2 and J usage is TRBJ1-6; 7 nucleotides agree with TRBD1. Germline loops: CDR1 SGHTA, CDR2 FQGNSA. The CDR3 sequence is 16 residues long. The ends lost 4 bases at V and 6 bases at J; junction bases unmatched: 9.

This chain connects TRBV29-1 to TRBJ2-6, with 7 nucleotides matching TRBD1. Trimming took 0 bases from V and 1 from J; bases not matched to a gene: 9. Germline V gene data show CDR1 as SQVTM and CDR2 as ANQGSEA. This CDR3 has 18 residues. CDR3 nucleotide sequence: TGCAGCGTTGAAGAGAGACAGGGATTTCGATCTGGGGCCAACGTCCTGACTTTC. Its protein product is CSVEERQGFRSGANVLTF. The full variable domain, rest sourced from reference TRBV29-1 and TRBJ2-6, is SAVISQKPSRDICQRGTSLTIQCQVDSQVTMMFWYRQQPGQSLTLIATANQGSEATYESGFVIDKFPISRPNLTFSTLTVSNMSPEDSSIYLCSVEERQGFRSGANVLTFGAGSRLTVL.

This clone was seen just once. The V gene is TRBV5-1, the J gene TRBJ2-7; 8 nucleotides align to TRBD1. CDR3 length: 12 amino acids. In germline, CDR1 is SGHRS, CDR2 YFSETQ. V trimming: 1 base; J trimming: 7 bases; junction bases outside the gene matches: 1. CDR3 in amino acids: CASSLTGGEQYF. In DNA, the CDR3 is TGCGCCAGCAGCTTGACAGGGGGGGAGCAGTACTTC.

This chain links TRBV7-6 with TRBJ2-7, with 9 bases matching TRBD1. CDR3 length: 12 amino acids. The V and J ends lost 4 bases and 9 bases, in that order; junction bases with no gene match: 4. Germline-derived CDR1 and CDR2 are SGHVS and FNYEAQ. In DNA form, the CDR3 reads TGTGCCAGCAGCTCGGGACAGGGAGGGCAGTACTTC. It yields the protein CASSSGQGGQYF. The full variable domain, rest sourced from reference TRBV7-6 and TRBJ2-7, is GAGVSQSPRYKVTKRGQDVALRCDPISGHVSLYWYRQALGQGPEFLTYFNYEAQQDKSGLPNDRFSAERPEGSISTLTIQRTEQRDSAMYRCASSSGQGGQYFGPGTRLTVT.

This sequence joins TRBV9 and TRBJ2-1; 9 bases agree with TRBD1. Germline trimming cut 0 bases from V and 8 bases from J; bases unmatched to any gene: 6. CDR1 is SGDLS, CDR2 YYNGEE, per germline. This CDR3 comprises 15 residues. The CDR3 sequence: CASSVEDRGVDEQFF. CDR3 coding DNA: TGTGCCAGCAGCGTAGAGGACAGGGGAGTCGATGAGCAGTTCTTC. Full variable domain (outside the CDR3, taken from reference TRBV9 and TRBJ2-1): DSGVTQTPKHLITATGQRVTLRCSPRSGDLSVYWYQQSLDQGLQFLIQYYNGEERAKGNILERFSAQQFPDLHSELNLSSLELGDSALYFCASSVEDRGVDEQFFGPGTRLTVL.

The chain recombines TRBV2 with TRBJ2-7; 7 nucleotides match TRBD2. This CDR3 comprises 15 residues. Trimming cost V 7 bases and J 2 bases; bases outside gene matches: 11. Germline CDR1 reads SNHLY; CDR2 reads FYNNEI. The CDR3 DNA sequence: TGTGCCAGCAAAGGACGGGGCGGGGGAACCTACGAGCAGTACTTC. Its translation: CASKGRGGGTYEQYF.

This chain uses TRBV5-1 with TRBJ1-4; D is ambiguous. Trimming took off 4 bases at V and 5 bases at J, with 12 bases between the two ends. The CDR3 extends over 14 amino acids. Looked up from germline, CDR1 is SGHRS and CDR2 is YFSETQ. The CDR3 reads CASSNSGINEKLFF. Written as DNA, the CDR3 is TGCGCCAGCAGCAACTCCGGGATAAATGAAAAACTGTTTTTT.

This chain connects TRBV18 to TRBJ2-2; 8 positions agree with TRBD1. The V gene end was trimmed by 3 bases and the J gene end by 3 bases; junction bases not matched to a gene: 9. This CDR3 has 17 amino acids. Germline CDR1 KGHSH, CDR2 LQKENI. CDR3 loop: CASSPSDRGVDTGELFF. The DNA of the CDR3 is TGTGCCAGCTCACCCTCTGACAGGGGAGTTGACACCGGGGAGCTGTTTTTT.

This chain uses TRBV5-1 with TRBJ2-1, with D possibly matching TRBD2 (6 bases). The CDR3 is 15 amino acids. V was shortened by 0 bases and J by 10 bases, with 17 bases between the two germline ends. Germline-derived CDR1 and CDR2 are SGHRS and YFSETQ. CDR3 sequence reads: CASSLVSWREGEQFF. The CDR3 DNA reads TGCGCCAGCAGCTTGGTTAGTTGGCGGGAAGGGGAGCAGTTCTTC.

This clone was counted between two and nine times. The genes are TRBV6-5 and TRBJ1-5, with 7 bases lining up with TRBD1. Trimming cost V 4 bases and J 3 bases; bases outside gene matches: 9. Germline CDR1 MNHEY, CDR2 SVGAGI. The CDR3 runs to 16 residues. CDR3 residues: CASSSRDRGNNQPQHF. The DNA for the CDR3 is TGTGCCAGCAGTTCCCGGGACAGAGGAAACAATCAGCCCCAGCATTTT.

The chain uses TRBV7-2 and TRBJ2-7, with D perhaps TRBD1 (8 bases). The CDR3 consists of 12 residues. Looked up from germline, CDR1 is SGHTA and CDR2 is FQGNSA. Trimming stripped 5 bases from V and 6 bases from J, with 11 bases between. The CDR3 region has the DNA TGTGCCAGCAGCCACAGGGGGGGCGAGCAGTACTTC. Translated, it gives CASSHRGGEQYF.

This sequence joins TRBV19 and TRBJ1-1; D is undetermined. Germline V lookup: CDR1 LNHDA, CDR2 SQIVND (reference sequence). The CDR3 loop spans 12 amino acids. V was clipped by 7 bases and J by 1 base, with 7 bases between them. CDR3 region: CASIEGNTEAFF. In nucleotides, the CDR3 is TGTGCCAGTATTGAGGGGAACACTGAAGCTTTCTTT.

This chain uses TRBV18 with TRBJ2-7, with TRBD2 matching 8 bases. CDR1 and CDR2 (germline): KGHSH, LQKENI. Germline trimming cut 0 bases from V and 4 bases from J; bases unmatched to any gene: 5. The CDR3 covers 15 residues. CDR3 amino acids: CASSPPPGGTYEQYF. DNA of the CDR3: TGTGCCAGCTCACCACCCCCGGGGGGGACGTACGAGCAGTACTTC.

The chain recombines TRBV4-2 with TRBJ2-2; 8 bases are shared with TRBD2. CDR3 length equals 19 residues. J gave up 3 bases and V 0 bases, and 12 bases lay outside the gene matches. Germline V gene data show CDR1 as LGHNA and CDR2 as YNFKEQ. The CDR3 region is CASSQDPFGGGRDTGELFF. CDR3 coding DNA: TGTGCCAGCAGCCAAGATCCTTTCGGCGGGGGGAGGGACACCGGGGAGCTGTTTTTT.